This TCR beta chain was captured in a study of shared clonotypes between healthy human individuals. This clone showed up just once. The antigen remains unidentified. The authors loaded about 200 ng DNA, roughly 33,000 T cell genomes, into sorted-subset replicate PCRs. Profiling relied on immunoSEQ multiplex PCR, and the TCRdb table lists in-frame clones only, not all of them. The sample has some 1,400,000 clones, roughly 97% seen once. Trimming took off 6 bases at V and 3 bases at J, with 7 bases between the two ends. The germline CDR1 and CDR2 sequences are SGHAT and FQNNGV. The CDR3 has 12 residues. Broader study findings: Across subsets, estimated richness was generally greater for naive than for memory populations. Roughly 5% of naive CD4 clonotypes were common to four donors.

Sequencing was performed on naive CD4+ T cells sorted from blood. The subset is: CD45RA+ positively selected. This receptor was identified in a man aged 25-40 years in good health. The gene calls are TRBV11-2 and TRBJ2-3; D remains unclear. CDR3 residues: CASSRWTDTQYF. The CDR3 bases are TGTGCCAGCAGTCGGTGGACAGATACGCAGTATTTT.